This T cell receptor (beta chain) was recovered during a study of memory CD4+ T cells and cytomegalovirus serostatus. Whole-study results and caveats: CD4+ memory repertoires contained about two fifths of the roughly 160 reported CMV TCRbeta sequences.

This clone has just a few counts. Its antigen remains unidentified. Single viable CD3+CD4+CD8-CD45RO+ cells were sorted as the memory CD4+ T cells. The CDR3 is 13 amino acids. Germline CDR1 SGHDT, CDR2 YYEEEE. With 5 bases removed from V and 12 bases from J, the gap between germline ends came to 20 bases. In the authors' workflow: After removing out-of-frame reads, around 2 million distinct TCRbeta sequences remained. TCRdb's table, derived via immunoSEQ multiplex PCR, lists solely in-frame clones and lacks some. V and J calls and clone size are those listed in that table; D and trimming were worked out from the DNA. This table has about 50,000 clones, around 80% appearing once.

The specimen was memory CD4+ T cells from blood. The J gene is TRBJ1-2, the V gene TRBV5-6, with unresolved D. This clonotype originated in an adult in good health and CMV-seronegative. The DNA of the CDR3 is TGTGCCAGCAGGGGGTATGCTCGTCTAGGAAACACCTTC. Translated, it gives CASRGYARLGNTF.